Below, one TCR beta chain is given with its context. The CDR3 has 16 residues. V lost 0 bases, J lost 0 bases, and 11 bases lay in between. CDR1 and CDR2 (germline): SGHNT, YYREEE (reference sequence). These data are taken from a study of PD-L1 blockade in urothelial cancer. Repertoires were generated with immunoSEQ multiplex PCR, while TCRdb's copy carries only in-frame clones and drops some. The sample holds roughly 44,000 clones; roughly 82% are singletons and the top ten take under 4%. The sample consisted of PBMCs, taken around atezolizumab (anti-PD-L1) treatment. The receptor's source is a man aged 65-85 years with urothelial cancer. The chain recombines TRBV5-4 with TRBJ2-3; tentative D call: TRBD2 (5 bases). DNA of the CDR3: TGTGCCAGCAGCTTGGTCCTGGGCGGGAGCACAGATACGCAGTATTTT. Translated, it gives CASSLVLGGSTDTQYF. Filled out from reference TRBV5-4 and TRBJ2-3, the complete variable domain reads ETGVTQSPTHLIKTRGQQVTLRCSSQSGHNTVSWYQQALGQGPQFIFQYYREEENGRGNFPPRFSGLQFPNYSSELNVNALELDDSALYLCASSLVLGGSTDTQYFGPGTRLTVL.